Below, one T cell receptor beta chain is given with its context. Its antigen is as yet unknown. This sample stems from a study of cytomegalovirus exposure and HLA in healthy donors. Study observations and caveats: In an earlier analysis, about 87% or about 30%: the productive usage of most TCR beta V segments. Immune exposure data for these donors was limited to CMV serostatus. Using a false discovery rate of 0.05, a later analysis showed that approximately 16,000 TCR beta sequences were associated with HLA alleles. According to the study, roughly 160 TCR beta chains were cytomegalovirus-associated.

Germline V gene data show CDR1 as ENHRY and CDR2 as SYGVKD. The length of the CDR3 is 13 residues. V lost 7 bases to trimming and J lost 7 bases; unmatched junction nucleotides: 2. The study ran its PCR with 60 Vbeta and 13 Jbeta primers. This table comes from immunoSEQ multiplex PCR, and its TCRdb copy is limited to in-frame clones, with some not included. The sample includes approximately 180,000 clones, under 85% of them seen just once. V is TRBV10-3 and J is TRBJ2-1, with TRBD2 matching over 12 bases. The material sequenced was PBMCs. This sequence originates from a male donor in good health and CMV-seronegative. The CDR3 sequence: CAIMTSGGNEQFF. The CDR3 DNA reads TGTGCCATCATGACTAGCGGGGGTAATGAGCAGTTCTTC.